This T cell receptor beta chain originates from a study of T cell changes during pregnancy in multiple sclerosis (dated by TCRdb to about 2019). For the wider study: In women with multiple sclerosis, the researchers looked at how the T cell repertoire shifted as pregnancy progressed.

About this clone: Which antigen it targets is not known. No much larger clonotype is one base removed from it; base qualities were not supplied.

Library preparation employed the immunoSEQ multiplex PCR assay. TCRdb mirrors the immuneACCESS table, restricted to in-frame sequences. Some clones are absent from its copies; in checked studies, under half trace to an unresolved V gene, and the reason for the others is unknown. The sample table records approximately 50,000 clones; around 91% of these occur just once. The ten top clones hold over 5% of the sample. Based on the germline V gene, the CDR1 and CDR2 sequences are SGHRS and YFSETQ. Measured from the cysteine to the phenylalanine, the CDR3 is 16 residues long. Kept here is only the CDR3 DNA, which spans 48 bases and is read in frame from base 1. Trimming at the junction amounts to 0 bases on V and 8 bases on J, and the germline ends lie 19 bases apart.

The TCR was taken from a female donor in good health, enrolled as a control in a pregnancy study. The sample was peripheral blood, taken in the third trimester of pregnancy. This chain is built from TRBV5-1 and TRBJ2-3; TRBD2 could be the D gene, as 5 bases match. The CDR3 protein sequence reads: CASSLETSQGPFTQYF. The nucleotide sequence reads TGCGCCAGCAGCTTGGAAACTAGTCAAGGTCCTTTTACGCAGTATTTT.